A single sample is the source of the 20 T cell receptor beta chains below, sequenced in a study of cytomegalovirus exposure and HLA in healthy donors. The data were produced by immunoSEQ multiplex PCR, yet TCRdb's version contains in-frame clones alone and is incomplete. The data contain 20,000 to 25,000 clones, 95% to 97% of them singletons. Sequenced: PBMCs. These receptor sequences come from a man aged 25-45 years in good health and CMV-seropositive.

This chain joins TRBV30 and TRBJ1-1; D gene uncertain. The ends were cut back, 0 bases at V and 8 bases at J, with 19 bases in the middle. Germline CDR1 is GTSNPN and CDR2 is SVGIG (reference sequence). This CDR3 region has 15 residues. Written as DNA, the CDR3 is TGTGCCTGGAGTGTCACACCTCTCCCCCGCGGGGAAGCTTTCTTT. It codes for CAWSVTPLPRGEAFF.

The rearrangement joins TRBV7-2 to TRBJ2-7; D is uncertain. The CDR3 consists of 13 residues. V lost 5 bases to trimming and J lost 4 bases, with 12 bases between them. Germline V gives CDR1 SGHTA, CDR2 FQGNSA. For the CDR3, the DNA is TGTGCCAGCAGCCCGAACCTAGATTACGAGCAGTACTTC. It yields the protein CASSPNLDYEQYF.

In regard to this clone: Germline and junction disagree at one end, which may indicate a read error. The V gene is TRBV7-7, the J gene TRBJ2-7; 7 nucleotides align to TRBD1. This CDR3 has 14 residues. Germline V gives CDR1 SSHAT, CDR2 FNYEAQ (reference sequence). The chain's CDR3 is CASSLGDSSYEQYF. The DNA for the CDR3 is TGTGCTAGCAGCTTAGGGGACAGCTCCTACGAGCAGTACTTC.

The chain has TRBV4-1 and TRBJ1-2, with D maybe TRBD1 (6 bases). The germline V gene has CDR1 MGHRA and CDR2 YSYEKL. The CDR3 runs to 14 residues. Trimming cost V 0 bases and J 7 bases, with 12 bases left between them. The DNA for the CDR3 is TGCGCCAGCAGCCAAGAACAGGGCACGGGTGGCTACACCTTC. Translation gives CASSQEQGTGGYTF.

CDR3 sequence (DNA): TGTGCCAGCAGTTTGGCCAGGGGGACAGATACGCAGTATTTT. Its protein product is CASSLARGTDTQYF. This sequence joins TRBV6-5 and TRBJ2-3; 7 bases fit TRBD1. The CDR3 loop spans 14 amino acids. Germline V lookup: CDR1 MNHEY, CDR2 SVGAGI. V trimming: 4 bases; J trimming: 3 bases; junction bases outside the gene matches: 4.

V gene TRBV27 combines with J gene TRBJ1-5; D not resolved. Germline lookup yields CDR1 MNHEY and CDR2 SMNVEV (reference sequence). Trimming removed 2 bases at V and 6 bases at J, with 8 bases between. The CDR3 contains 13 residues. The CDR3 DNA sequence: TGTGCCAGCAGTTTAGACAACTCTCAGCCCCAGCATTTT. Its translation: CASSLDNSQPQHF.

This clone showed up just once. V usage is TRBV7-9 and J usage is TRBJ2-3; 8 bases map to TRBD1. The CDR3 runs 16 residues. From germline, CDR1 is SEHNR and CDR2 FQNEAQ (reference sequence). The V and J ends lost 5 bases and 2 bases, in that order; junction bases with no gene match: 9. The CDR3: CASSPRTGNPTDTQYF. CDR3 DNA sequence: TGTGCCAGCAGCCCCCGGACAGGGAATCCCACAGATACGCAGTATTTT.

This clone was detected only once. This chain links TRBV19 with TRBJ2-2; D is perhaps TRBD1 (5 bases). V shed 7 bases and J shed 5 bases, with 14 bases lying between them. The CDR3 length is 14 residues. Germline lookup yields CDR1 LNHDA and CDR2 SQIVND (reference sequence). The CDR3 sequence is CASTAPPGTGELFF. The CDR3 DNA is TGTGCCAGTACCGCCCCCCCAGGGACCGGGGAGCTGTTTTTT. The full variable domain, its missing parts supplied by reference TRBV19 and TRBJ2-2, is DGGITQSPKYLFRKEGQNVTLSCEQNLNHDAMYWYRQDPGQGLRLIYYSQIVNDFQKGDIAEGYSVSREKKESFPLTVTSAQKNPTAFYLCASTAPPGTGELFFGEGSRLTVL.

The rearrangement joins TRBV11-2 to TRBJ2-1; perhaps TRBD2 as D (6 bases). The CDR3 totals 16 residues. The germline V and J ends were trimmed by 6 bases and 0 bases, with 15 bases remaining between them. The germline gives CDR1 SGHAT, CDR2 FQNNGV. The CDR3 here is CASSYRDSSSYNEQFF. DNA for the CDR3: TGTGCCAGCAGTTACCGGGACTCAAGCTCCTACAATGAGCAGTTCTTC.

This clone is a singleton in its sample. The V and J genes are TRBV4-3 and TRBJ2-7; TRBD1 might be the D (5 bases). Looked up from germline, CDR1 is LGHNA and CDR2 is YSLEER. The CDR3 runs 14 residues. V lost 0 bases and J lost 7, with 13 bases in between. DNA of the CDR3: TGCGCCAGCAGCCAAGACCCCAGGGTGGATGAGCAGTACTTC. As protein: CASSQDPRVDEQYF.

The chain joins TRBV28 to TRBJ1-5; the D gene is possibly TRBD1 (5 bases). This CDR3 comprises 13 residues. V was trimmed by 2 bases and J by 11 bases, leaving 13 bases between them. Germline V lookup: CDR1 MDHEN, CDR2 SYDVKM. The CDR3 nucleotides are TGTGCCAGCAGTTTAGTAGGGGCCATAGCCCAGCATTTT. Its translation: CASSLVGAIAQHF.

CDR3 DNA: TGCGCCAGCAGCTCGGTGACTAGCTTATACAATGAGCAGTTCTTC. This encodes CASSSVTSLYNEQFF. V usage is TRBV5-1 and J usage is TRBJ2-1; 7 bases match TRBD2. The CDR3 spans 15 residues. Germline assignment: CDR1 SGHRS and CDR2 YFSETQ. V lost 3 bases, J lost 4 bases, and 7 bases stayed unmatched. The full variable domain, rest sourced from reference TRBV5-1 and TRBJ2-1, is KAGVTQTPRYLIKTRGQQVTLSCSPISGHRSVSWYQQTPGQGLQFLFEYFSETQRNKGNFPGRFSGRQFSNSRSEMNVSTLELGDSALYLCASSSVTSLYNEQFFGPGTRLTVL.

The V call is TRBV5-1, the J call TRBJ1-5; tentatively, D is TRBD1 (6 bases). Germline CDR1 reads SGHRS; CDR2 reads YFSETQ. The ends were cut back, 0 bases at V and 1 base at J, with 8 bases in the middle. This CDR3 region has 15 residues. CDR3 sequence reads: CASSLGTASNQPQHF. CDR3 in DNA: TGCGCCAGCAGCTTGGGGACAGCAAGCAATCAGCCCCAGCATTTT.

This chain uses TRBV7-2 with TRBJ2-7; D is perhaps TRBD2 (6 bases). From germline, CDR1 is SGHTA and CDR2 FQGNSA. V was cut by 5 bases and J by 3 bases, with 23 bases left in between. This CDR3 has 17 amino acids. CDR3 in amino acids: CASSHPPGTLGLYEQYF. The CDR3 DNA is TGTGCCAGCAGCCACCCACCCGGGACGTTGGGACTCTACGAGCAGTACTTC.

The chain has TRBV28 and TRBJ1-2; D is undetermined. Germline-derived CDR1 and CDR2 are MDHEN and SYDVKM. The CDR3 contains 13 residues. V was shortened by 4 bases and J by 6 bases, with 12 bases between the two germline ends. The CDR3 loop reads CASSSYGGDGYTF. CDR3 sequence (DNA): TGTGCCAGCAGTTCTTACGGCGGGGATGGCTACACCTTC.

V gene TRBV27 combines with J gene TRBJ2-3, with TRBD2 matching over 9 bases. Germline CDR1 reads MNHEY; CDR2 reads SMNVEV (reference sequence). Trimming removed 0 bases from V and 6 bases from J; junction bases left unmatched: 4. CDR3 length: 15 residues. The CDR3 DNA sequence: TGTGCCAGCAGTTTATCGGCGGGAGGGGGGGATACGCAGTATTTT. The encoded protein is CASSLSAGGGDTQYF.

V usage is TRBV5-1 and J usage is TRBJ2-3; 13 bases fit TRBD2. There are 18 residues in the CDR3. The germline V gene has CDR1 SGHRS and CDR2 YFSETQ. J lost 2 bases, V lost 5 bases, and 11 bases had no gene match. CDR3 region: CASSLTSGRALSTDTQYF. In DNA, the CDR3 is TGCGCCAGCAGTCTAACTAGCGGGAGGGCCCTTTCCACAGATACGCAGTATTTT.

The chain has TRBV5-6 and TRBJ1-1; D remains ambiguous. The CDR3 has 13 residues. CDR1 is SGHDT and CDR2 is YYEEEE in the germline V gene. Trimming left V 2 bases short and J 4 bases short, with 9 bases between. As DNA, the CDR3 is TGTGCCAGCAGCTTTAGCATAGGCACTGAAGCTTTCTTT. Protein product: CASSFSIGTEAFF. Based on the CDR3 plus reference TRBV5-6 and TRBJ1-1, the full variable domain is DAGVTQSPTHLIKTRGQQVTLRCSPKSGHDTVSWYQQALGQGPQFIFQYYEEEERQRGNFPDRFSGHQFPNYSSELNVNALLLGDSALYLCASSFSIGTEAFFGQGTRLTVV.

CDR3 nucleotides: TGTGCCAGCAGCTCCCGCGGGCCAGACTCCTACGAGCAGTACTTC. As protein: CASSSRGPDSYEQYF. The genes are TRBV9 and TRBJ2-7; D possibly corresponds to TRBD2 (5 bases). Germline-derived CDR1 and CDR2 are SGDLS and YYNGEE. The CDR3 spans 15 residues. Between the trimmed V and J ends, which lost 4 bases and 0 bases, there was a span of 14 bases.

The chain uses TRBV19 and TRBJ2-7; TRBD1 matches at 8 bases. Germline CDR1 and CDR2: LNHDA and SQIVND (reference sequence). Trimming cost V 4 bases and J 3 bases; bases outside gene matches: 8. CDR3 length: 15 amino acids. CDR3 residues: CASSTGQGVNYEQYF. In DNA, the CDR3 is TGTGCCAGTAGTACCGGACAGGGAGTCAACTACGAGCAGTACTTC.